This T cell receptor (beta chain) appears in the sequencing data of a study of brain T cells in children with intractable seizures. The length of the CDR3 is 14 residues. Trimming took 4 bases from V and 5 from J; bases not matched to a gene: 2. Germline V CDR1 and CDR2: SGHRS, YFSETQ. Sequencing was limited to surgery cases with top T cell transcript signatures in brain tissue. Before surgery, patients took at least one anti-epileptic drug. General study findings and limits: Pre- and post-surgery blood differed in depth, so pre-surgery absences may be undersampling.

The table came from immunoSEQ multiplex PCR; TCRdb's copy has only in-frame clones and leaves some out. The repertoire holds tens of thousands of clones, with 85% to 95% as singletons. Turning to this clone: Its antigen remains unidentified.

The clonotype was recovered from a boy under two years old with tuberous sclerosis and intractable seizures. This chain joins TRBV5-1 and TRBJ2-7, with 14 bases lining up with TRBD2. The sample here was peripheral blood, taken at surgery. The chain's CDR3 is CASSGTSGSDEQYF. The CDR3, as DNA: TGCGCCAGCAGCGGGACTAGCGGGAGTGACGAGCAGTACTTC.